This entry concerns a single T cell receptor (beta chain). This record belongs to a study of blood T cell repertoires in COVID-19. Across the whole study: Samples came from the United States, Italy and Spain, spanning acute and convalescent COVID-19.

The V gene lost 1 base and the J gene lost 0 bases, with 15 bases spanning the gap. The CDR3 has 17 amino acids. Germline V gene lookup returns CDR1 MNHEY and CDR2 SMNVEV (reference sequence). Original data processing: It was from reference gene primer amplification that nucleated cell counts were estimated. TCRdb keeps only in-frame clones here, not all; method: immunoSEQ multiplex PCR. The V and J calls and clone size were taken over from that table, and D and trimming were inferred from the DNA. The data hold a few hundred thousand clones, with roughly 80% observed a single time. The chain recombines TRBV27 with TRBJ1-1; D possibly corresponds to TRBD1 (5 bases). Sequenced sample: peripheral blood. This clonotype originated in a woman aged 45 to 65 with acute or convalescent COVID-19. CDR3 residues: CASSLFFRGKLNTEAFF. CDR3 nucleotides: TGTGCCAGCAGTTTATTCTTCCGGGGGAAGTTGAACACTGAAGCTTTCTTT.